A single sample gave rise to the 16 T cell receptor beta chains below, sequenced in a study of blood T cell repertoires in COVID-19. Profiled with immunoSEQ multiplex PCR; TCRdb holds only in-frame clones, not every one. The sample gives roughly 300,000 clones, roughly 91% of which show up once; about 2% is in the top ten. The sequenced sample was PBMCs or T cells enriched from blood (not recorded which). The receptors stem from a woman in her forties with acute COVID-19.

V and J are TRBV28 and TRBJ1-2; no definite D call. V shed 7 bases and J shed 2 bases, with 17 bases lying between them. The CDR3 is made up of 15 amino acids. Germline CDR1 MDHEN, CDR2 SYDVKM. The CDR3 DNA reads TGTGCCAGCATTGGAACCGGTCTGGGCAACTATGGCTACACCTTC. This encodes CASIGTGLGNYGYTF.

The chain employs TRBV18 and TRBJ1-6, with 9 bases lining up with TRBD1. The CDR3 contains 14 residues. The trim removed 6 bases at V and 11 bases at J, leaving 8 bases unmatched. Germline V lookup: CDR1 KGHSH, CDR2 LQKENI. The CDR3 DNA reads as TGTGCCAGCTCCCCGGGACAGGGTGAAACACCCCTCCACTTT. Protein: CASSPGQGETPLHF.

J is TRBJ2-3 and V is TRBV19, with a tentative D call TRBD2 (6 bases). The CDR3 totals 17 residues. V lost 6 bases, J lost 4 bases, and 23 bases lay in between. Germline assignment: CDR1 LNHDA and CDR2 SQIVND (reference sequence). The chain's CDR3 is CASSPPLGRGSADTQYF. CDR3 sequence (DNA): TGTGCCAGTAGCCCCCCCTTGGGGCGGGGAAGCGCAGATACGCAGTATTTT.

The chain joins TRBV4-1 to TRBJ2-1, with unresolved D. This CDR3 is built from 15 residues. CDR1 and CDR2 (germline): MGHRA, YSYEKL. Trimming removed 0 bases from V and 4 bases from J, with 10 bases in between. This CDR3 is CASSQDPQVYNEQFF. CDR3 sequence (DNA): TGCGCCAGCAGCCAAGATCCCCAGGTTTACAATGAGCAGTTCTTC.

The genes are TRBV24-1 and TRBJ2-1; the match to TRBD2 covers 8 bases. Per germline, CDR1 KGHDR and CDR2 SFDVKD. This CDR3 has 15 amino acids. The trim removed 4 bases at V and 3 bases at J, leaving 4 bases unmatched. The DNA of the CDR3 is TGTGCCACCAGTGAAACTAGCGGCATCTACAATGAGCAGTTCTTC. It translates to CATSETSGIYNEQFF.

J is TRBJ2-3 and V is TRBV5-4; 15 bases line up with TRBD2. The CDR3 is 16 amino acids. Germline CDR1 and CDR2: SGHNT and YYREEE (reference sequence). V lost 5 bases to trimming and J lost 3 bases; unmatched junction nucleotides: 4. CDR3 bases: TGTGCCAGCAGACGGACTAGCGGGGGGGCAACAGATACGCAGTATTTT. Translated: CASRRTSGGATDTQYF.

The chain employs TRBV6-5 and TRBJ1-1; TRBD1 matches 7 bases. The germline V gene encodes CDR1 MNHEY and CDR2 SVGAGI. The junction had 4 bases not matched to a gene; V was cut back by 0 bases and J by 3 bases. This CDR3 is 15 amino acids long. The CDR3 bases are TGTGCCAGCAGTTACTCCCGAAGGGGGCACACTGAAGCTTTCTTT. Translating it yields CASSYSRRGHTEAFF.

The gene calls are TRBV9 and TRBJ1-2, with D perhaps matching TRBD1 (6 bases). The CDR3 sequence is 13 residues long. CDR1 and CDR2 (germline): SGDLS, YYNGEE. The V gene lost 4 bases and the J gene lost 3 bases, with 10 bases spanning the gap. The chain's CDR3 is CASSRDNYYGYTF. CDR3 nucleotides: TGTGCCAGCAGCAGGGACAACTACTATGGCTACACCTTC.

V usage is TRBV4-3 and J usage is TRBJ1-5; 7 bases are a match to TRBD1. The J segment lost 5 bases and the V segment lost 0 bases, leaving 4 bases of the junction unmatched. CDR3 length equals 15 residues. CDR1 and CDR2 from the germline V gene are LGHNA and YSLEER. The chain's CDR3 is CASSQDRTGYQPQHF. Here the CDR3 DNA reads TGCGCCAGCAGCCAAGATCGGACAGGCTATCAGCCCCAGCATTTT.

CDR3 sequence: CASSLPGRSNYGYTF. CDR3 coding DNA: TGTGCCAGCAGCCTACCCGGGAGATCTAACTATGGCTACACCTTC. V usage is TRBV21-1 and J usage is TRBJ1-2. TRBV21-1 is a listed pseudogene. This CDR3 is 15 amino acids long.

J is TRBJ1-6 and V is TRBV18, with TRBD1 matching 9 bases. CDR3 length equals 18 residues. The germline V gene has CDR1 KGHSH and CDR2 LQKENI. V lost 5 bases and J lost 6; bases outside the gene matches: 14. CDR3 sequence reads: CASSTDRGVLKFNSPLHF. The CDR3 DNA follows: TGTGCCAGCTCAACGGACAGGGGCGTCCTAAAATTTAATTCACCCCTCCACTTT.

For the CDR3, the DNA is TGTGCCAGCTCACCAACATCTAGCAATCAGCCCCAGCATTTT. It codes for CASSPTSSNQPQHF. V is TRBV18 and J is TRBJ1-5; unclear D gene. Per germline, CDR1 KGHSH and CDR2 LQKENI. Trimming stripped 2 bases from V and 0 bases from J, with 5 bases between. The CDR3 has 14 amino acids. Together with reference TRBV18 and TRBJ1-5, the CDR3 gives the full variable domain: NAGVMQNPRHLVRRRGQEARLRCSPMKGHSHVYWYRQLPEEGLKFMVYLQKENIIDESGMPKERFSAEFPKEGPSILRIQQVVRGDSAAYFCASSPTSSNQPQHFGDGTRLSIL.

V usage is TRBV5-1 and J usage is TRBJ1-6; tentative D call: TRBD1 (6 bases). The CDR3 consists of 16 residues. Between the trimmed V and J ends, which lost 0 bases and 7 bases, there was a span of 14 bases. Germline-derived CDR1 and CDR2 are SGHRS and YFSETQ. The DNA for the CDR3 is TGCGCCAGCAGCTTGGTCGCTGGGGACATCAATTCACCCCTCCACTTT. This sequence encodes CASSLVAGDINSPLHF.

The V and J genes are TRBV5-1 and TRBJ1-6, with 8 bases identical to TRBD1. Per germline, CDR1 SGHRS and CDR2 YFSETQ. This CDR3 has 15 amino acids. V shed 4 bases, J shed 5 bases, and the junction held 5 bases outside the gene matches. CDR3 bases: TGCGCCAGCAGCCCCAGGGGGCCTAATAATTCACCCCTCCACTTT. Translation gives CASSPRGPNNSPLHF.

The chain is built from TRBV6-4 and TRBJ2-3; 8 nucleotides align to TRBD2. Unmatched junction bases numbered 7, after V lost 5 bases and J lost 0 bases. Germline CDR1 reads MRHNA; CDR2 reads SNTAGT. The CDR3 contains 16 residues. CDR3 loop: CASSSGSFASTDTQYF. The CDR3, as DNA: TGTGCCAGCAGTAGCGGGAGTTTTGCTAGCACAGATACGCAGTATTTT.

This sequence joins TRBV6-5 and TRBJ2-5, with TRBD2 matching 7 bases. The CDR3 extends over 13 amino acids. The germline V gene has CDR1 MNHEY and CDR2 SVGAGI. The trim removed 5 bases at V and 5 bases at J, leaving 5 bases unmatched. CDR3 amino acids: CASSRGLLETQYF. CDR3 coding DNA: TGTGCCAGCAGTCGGGGACTATTGGAGACCCAGTACTTC.